This paragraph reports one T cell receptor (beta chain). Measured with immunoSEQ multiplex PCR; TCRdb has only the in-frame clones, and not every one. Of fewer than 90,000 clones listed, around 88% are singletons. The data originate from a study of OX40 agonist ivuxolimab in advanced cancers. The CDR3 has 14 amino acids. The ends lost 4 bases at V and 3 bases at J; junction bases unmatched: 3. CDR1 and CDR2 from the germline V gene are MGHRA and YSYEKL. This TCR came from an adult with an advanced solid tumor such as melanoma, head and neck, liver or kidney cancer. Sequenced material: CD4+ or CD8+ T cells sorted from blood, taken in a trial of the OX40 agonist ivuxolimab. V gene TRBV4-1 combines with J gene TRBJ2-7; TRBD1 aligns across 10 bases. The CDR3 region has the DNA TGCGCCAGCAGCCCAGGACAGGGGGACTACGAGCAGTACTTC. This translates into CASSPGQGDYEQYF.